The clone carrying this T cell receptor beta chain occurred a few times. This entry belongs to a study of T-cell memory formation after mild COVID-19. Constant-segment primers served in 5'RACE that generated TCR alpha and TCR beta cDNA libraries bearing sample barcodes and UMIs. TCRdb recomputed calls from the 5' RACE reads with MiXCR, one row per CDR3 protein. The table shows under 400,000 distinct CDR3 sequences, with roughly 21% occurring only once. CDR1 and CDR2 from the germline V gene are SGHRS and YFSETQ. The CDR3 covers 15 residues. The ends were cut back, 0 bases at V and 1 base at J, with 11 bases in the middle.

The sequenced sample consisted of PBMCs or a T cell subset sorted from them (not recorded which). The gene calls are TRBV5-1 and TRBJ2-7; D may correspond to TRBD1 or TRBD2 (6 bases each). This sequence was found in an adult woman who had mild COVID-19 (a few samples of this study predate the infection). Cell type and time point are not known. In DNA, the CDR3 is TGCGCCAGCAGCTTGGGGCAGGGGACTTCCTACGAGCAGTACTTC. Translation gives CASSLGQGTSYEQYF.